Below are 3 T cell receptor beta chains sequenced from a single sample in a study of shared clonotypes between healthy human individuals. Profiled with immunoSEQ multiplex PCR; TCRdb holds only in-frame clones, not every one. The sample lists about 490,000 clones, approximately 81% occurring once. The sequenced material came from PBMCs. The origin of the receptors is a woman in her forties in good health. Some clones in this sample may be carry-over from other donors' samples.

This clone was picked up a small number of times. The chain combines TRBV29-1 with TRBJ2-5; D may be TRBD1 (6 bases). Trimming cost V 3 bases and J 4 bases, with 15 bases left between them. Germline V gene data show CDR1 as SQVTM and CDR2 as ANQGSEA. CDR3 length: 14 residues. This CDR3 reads CSVDVRGRPETQYF. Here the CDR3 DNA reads TGCAGCGTTGACGTCAGGGGACGTCCAGAGACCCAGTACTTC.

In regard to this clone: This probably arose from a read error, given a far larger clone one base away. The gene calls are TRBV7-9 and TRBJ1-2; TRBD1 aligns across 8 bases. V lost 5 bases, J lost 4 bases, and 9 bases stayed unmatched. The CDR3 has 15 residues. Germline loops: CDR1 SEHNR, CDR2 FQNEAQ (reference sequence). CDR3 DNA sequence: TGTGCCAGCAGCGTACGTGTGACAGGGGTCTATGGCTACACCTTC. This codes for CASSVRVTGVYGYTF.

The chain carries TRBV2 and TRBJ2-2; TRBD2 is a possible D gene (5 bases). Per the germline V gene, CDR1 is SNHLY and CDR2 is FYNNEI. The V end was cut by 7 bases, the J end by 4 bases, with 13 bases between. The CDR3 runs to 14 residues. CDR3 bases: TGTGCCAGCATGGGCCGGGGTGTCACCGGGGAGCTGTTTTTT. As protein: CASMGRGVTGELFF. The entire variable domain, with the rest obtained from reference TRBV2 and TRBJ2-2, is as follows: EPEVTQTPSHQVTQMGQEVILRCVPISNHLYFYWYRQILGQKVEFLVSFYNNEISEKSEIFDDQFSVERPDGSNFTLKIRSTKLEDSAMYFCASMGRGVTGELFFGEGSRLTVL.